The T cell receptor beta chain described here comes from a study of OX40 agonist ivuxolimab in advanced cancers. In the study overall: Dose-escalation patients were diagnosed with hepatocellular carcinoma, melanoma, renal cell cancer or head and neck cancer. Two patients with cutaneous melanoma and one with hepatocellular carcinoma, three in total, showed partial responses. Findings and limits, study-wide: Low normalized T-cell clonal expansion was additionally recorded for some nonresponders.

This clone was seen a single time. Its cognate antigen is unknown. CDR3 length: 11 amino acids. The germline V gene has CDR1 MNHEY and CDR2 SVGAGI. The germline V and J ends were trimmed by 2 bases and 7 bases, with 4 bases remaining between them. Some clones are missing from TCRdb's copy, which holds only in-frame ones; the method was immunoSEQ multiplex PCR. Counted here are roughly 61,000 clones, around 90% occurring once; the ten biggest clones make up 0.3% to 0.45%. The receptor was derived from an adult with an advanced solid tumor such as melanoma, head and neck, liver or kidney cancer. The sequenced sample was CD4+ or CD8+ T cells sorted from blood, obtained in a trial of the OX40 agonist ivuxolimab. J is TRBJ2-3 and V is TRBV6-5; no definite D call. The CDR3 protein is CASSYANTQYF. CDR3 DNA: TGTGCCAGCAGTTACGCCAATACGCAGTATTTT.